This T cell receptor (beta chain) was profiled in a study of T-cell reconstitution after alpha-beta-depleted transplantation in children. Study-level results: Where alpha-beta T cells came from about two months after transplant was reportedly several hundred expanded graft clones.

Construction of the TCRbeta library involved unique molecular identifiers. TCRdb ran MiXCR on the PCR reads and lists one entry per CDR3 protein. The sample carries 500,000 to 750,000 distinct CDR3 sequences, 10% to 15% recorded once. A word on this clonotype: The antigen is unknown. Possible read error: a much larger clone is one base away. This is likely a read error, given that the CDR3 carries no conserved phenylalanine or tryptophan at its end.

Sample: PBMCs, mostly from graft donor cells, taken 360 days after TCRalphabeta/CD19-depleted stem cell transplant. This sequence was found in a male patient younger than 18 who had a stem cell transplant for acute myeloid leukemia, so the T cells may come from the graft donor.

The CDR3 nucleotides are TGCAGCGTTGAAGAAGGGGTTTATGGCACTGAAGCTTTCTCT. Translating gives CSVEEGVYGTEAFS. The rearrangement joins TRBV29-1 to TRBJ1-1; perhaps TRBD1 as D (5 bases). The CDR3 is 14 residues long. V was trimmed by 0 bases and J by 4 bases, leaving 12 bases between them. The germline CDR1 and CDR2 sequences are SQVTM and ANQGSEA.